This T cell receptor beta chain was sequenced for a study of shared clonotypes between healthy human individuals. The study, taken as a whole, reports: Though the depth was large, rarefaction showed that sorted-subset sequencing was incomplete.

A deep-level run was used for the assay. Here immunoSEQ multiplex PCR was the method, and the copy in TCRdb shows in-frame clones only, minus some. The sample consists of about 680,000 clones, about 91% of them appearing once. CD45RO-negative, CCR7-selected cells formed the naive CD8 fraction, which excluded terminally differentiated effector memory CD45RA+ cells. Turning to this clone: Its specificity is unknown.

The source of this sequence is a young man in good health. Sequenced input: naive CD8+ T cells sorted from blood.

CDR3 DNA: TGTGCCAGCAGTTTAACCCCCGCTAGCAATGAGCAGTTCTTC. Amino acids: CASSLTPASNEQFF. The chain couples TRBV27 to TRBJ2-1; the D is unclear. The CDR3 length is 14 residues. Germline loops: CDR1 MNHEY, CDR2 SMNVEV (reference sequence). V was shortened by 2 bases and J by 6 bases, with 11 bases between the two germline ends.